The 8 T cell receptor beta chains below all came from one sample that was sequenced in a study of blood T cell repertoires in COVID-19. TCRdb keeps only in-frame clones here, not all; method: immunoSEQ multiplex PCR. The table has about 520,000 clones, approximately 83% seen once. Sequences were obtained from peripheral blood. These receptors came from a human donor in a cohort sampled during active COVID-19.

This clone was seen only once. The genes are TRBV9 and TRBJ2-7, with D unresolved. V lost 0 bases, J lost 1 base, and 11 bases lay in between. Germline-derived CDR1 and CDR2 are SGDLS and YYNGEE. The CDR3 consists of 15 residues. The CDR3 nucleotides read TGTGCCAGCAGCGTAGTGGCTGATAATTCCTACGAGCAGTACTTC. Protein product: CASSVVADNSYEQYF. The full variable domain, in which reference TRBV9 and TRBJ2-7 provide the parts outside the CDR3, is DSGVTQTPKHLITATGQRVTLRCSPRSGDLSVYWYQQSLDQGLQFLIQYYNGEERAKGNILERFSAQQFPDLHSELNLSSLELGDSALYFCASSVVADNSYEQYFGPGTRLTVT.

The rearrangement uses TRBV7-2 and TRBJ2-6; a weak D match, TRBD1 (5 bases). V lost 3 bases and J lost 2, with 8 bases in between. Germline CDR1 and CDR2: SGHTA and FQGNSA. The CDR3 contains 15 residues. The CDR3 sequence: CASSLGRAGANVLTF. Written as DNA, the CDR3 is TGTGCCAGCAGCTTGGGCAGGGCTGGGGCCAACGTCCTGACTTTC.

J is TRBJ1-5 and V is TRBV2; TRBD1 agrees at 10 bases. Germline V gene sequence: CDR1 SNHLY, CDR2 FYNNEI. This CDR3 region has 15 residues. The junction had 6 bases not matched to a gene; V was cut back by 6 bases and J by 4 bases. The CDR3 sequence: CASRYRDRGNQPQHF. The DNA for the CDR3 is TGTGCCAGCAGGTACCGGGACAGGGGAAATCAGCCCCAGCATTTT.

V and J are TRBV7-8 and TRBJ2-1; D may be TRBD1 (5 bases). Germline-derived CDR1 and CDR2 are SGHVS and FQNEAQ. V was clipped by 6 bases and J by 8 bases, with 17 bases between them. The CDR3 has 14 amino acids. This chain's CDR3 is CASRENRFKDEQFF. The CDR3 DNA reads as TGTGCCAGCAGGGAAAACAGGTTTAAGGATGAGCAGTTCTTC.

V usage is TRBV11-2 and J usage is TRBJ1-5; TRBD1 aligns across 11 bases. Unmatched junction bases numbered 6, after V lost 5 bases and J lost 6 bases. Germline V gene data show CDR1 as SGHAT and CDR2 as FQNNGV. This CDR3 has 15 residues. The CDR3 DNA reads as TGTGCCAGCAGCGCCCGGACAGGGGGCGGTCAGCCCCAGCATTTT. It translates to CASSARTGGGQPQHF.

The rearrangement links TRBV4-2 to TRBJ2-1; 14 nucleotides line up with TRBD2. CDR1 is LGHNA, CDR2 YNFKEQ, per germline. V shed 4 bases, J shed 0 bases, and the junction held 11 bases outside the gene matches. CDR3 size: 20 residues. The CDR3 bases are TGTGCCAGCAGCCCCTTACCCGGGACTAGCGGGAGTACCTCCTACAATGAGCAGTTCTTC. Translation: CASSPLPGTSGSTSYNEQFF.

This clone was recorded only once. The genes are TRBV3-1 (or the pseudogene TRBV3-2) and TRBJ2-3, with TRBD2 identical over 11 bases. With 4 bases clipped from V and 0 bases from J, the junction kept 0 bases outside the gene matches. There are 15 residues in the CDR3. CDR1 LGHDT and CDR2 YNNKEL come from the germline V gene (reference sequence). Here the CDR3 reads CASSRTSGSTDTQYF. The CDR3, as DNA: TGTGCCAGCAGCCGGACTAGCGGGAGCACAGATACGCAGTATTTT.

This clone was observed a few times. A much larger clone is a single base away; this may be a read error. The rearrangement joins TRBV7-3 to TRBJ2-1; the D gene is possibly TRBD2 (5 bases). Germline-derived CDR1 and CDR2 are SGHTA and FQGTGA. This CDR3 has 13 amino acids. Trimming left V 1 base short and J 5 bases short, with 6 bases between. This CDR3 is CASSLRGDNEQFF. The CDR3 DNA reads as TGTGCCAGCAGCTTAAGGGGAGACAATGAGCAGTTCTTC.